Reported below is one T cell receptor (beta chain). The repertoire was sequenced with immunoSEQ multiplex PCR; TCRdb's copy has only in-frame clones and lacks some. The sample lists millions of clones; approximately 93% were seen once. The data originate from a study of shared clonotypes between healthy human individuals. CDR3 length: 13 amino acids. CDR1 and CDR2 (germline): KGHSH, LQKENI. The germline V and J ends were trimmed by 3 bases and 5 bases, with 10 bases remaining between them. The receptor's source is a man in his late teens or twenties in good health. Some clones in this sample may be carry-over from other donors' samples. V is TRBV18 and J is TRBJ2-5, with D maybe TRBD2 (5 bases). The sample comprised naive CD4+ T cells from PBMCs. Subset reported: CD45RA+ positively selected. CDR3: CASSPGVAETQYF. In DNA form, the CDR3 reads TGTGCCAGCTCACCTGGAGTAGCGGAGACCCAGTACTTC.